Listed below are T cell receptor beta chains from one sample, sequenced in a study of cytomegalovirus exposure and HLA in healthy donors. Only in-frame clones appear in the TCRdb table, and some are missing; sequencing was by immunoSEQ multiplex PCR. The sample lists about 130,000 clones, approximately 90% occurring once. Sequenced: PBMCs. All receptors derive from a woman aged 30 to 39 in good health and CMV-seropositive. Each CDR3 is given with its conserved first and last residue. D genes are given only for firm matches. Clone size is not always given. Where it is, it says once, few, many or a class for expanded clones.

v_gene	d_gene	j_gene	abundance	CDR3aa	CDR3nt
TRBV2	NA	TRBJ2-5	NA	CASSENELPQETQYF	TGTGCCAGCAGTGAAAACGAGCTCCCCCAAGAGACCCAGTACTTC
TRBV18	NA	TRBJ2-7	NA	CASSFRRVQGEQYF	TGTGCCAGCTCATTCCGCCGGGTCCAGGGCGAGCAGTACTTC
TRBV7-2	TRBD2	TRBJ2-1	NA	CASSSLAVYNEQFF	TGTGCCAGCAGCTCTCTAGCGGTATACAATGAGCAGTTCTTC
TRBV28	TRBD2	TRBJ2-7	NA	CASIPGTSGGQPYEQYF	TGTGCCAGCATCCCCGGGACTAGCGGGGGGCAGCCCTACGAGCAGTACTTC
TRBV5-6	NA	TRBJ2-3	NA	CASSLLRTDTQYF	TGTGCCAGCAGCTTGCTCCGCACAGATACGCAGTATTTT
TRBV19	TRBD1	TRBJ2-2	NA	CATTTGGYTGELFF	TGTGCCACCACGACAGGGGGCTACACCGGGGAGCTGTTTTTT
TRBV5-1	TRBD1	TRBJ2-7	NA	CASSSNPGQGSYEQYF	TGCGCCAGCAGCTCCAATCCGGGACAGGGGTCCTACGAGCAGTACTTC
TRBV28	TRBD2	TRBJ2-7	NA	CASSLFTVGLAYEQYF	TGTGCCAGCAGTTTATTTACCGTGGGACTAGCCTACGAGCAGTACTTC
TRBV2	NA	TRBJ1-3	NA	CASSEQNSGNTIYF	TGTGCCAGCAGTGAACAGAACTCTGGAAACACCATATATTTT
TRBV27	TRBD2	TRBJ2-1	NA	CASSSIKRGAHNEQFF	TGTGCCAGCAGTTCCATAAAGCGGGGGGCGCACAATGAGCAGTTCTTC
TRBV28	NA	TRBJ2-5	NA	CASSLYQGTETQYF	TGTGCCAGCAGTTTGTATCAGGGGACGGAGACCCAGTACTTC
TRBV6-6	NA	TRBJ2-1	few	CASTYREYNEQFF	TGTGCCAGCACTTACAGAGAATACAATGAGCAGTTCTTC
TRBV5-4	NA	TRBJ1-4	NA	CASSLFKGEKLFF	TGTGCCAGCAGCTTGTTCAAGGGGGAAAAACTGTTTTTT
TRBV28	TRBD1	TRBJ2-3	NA	CASSLGTGAADTQYF	TGTGCCAGCAGTTTAGGGACAGGGGCGGCAGATACGCAGTATTTT
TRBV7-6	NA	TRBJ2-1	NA	CASSLSVEDGVQFF	TGTGCCAGCAGCTTATCGGTGGAGGACGGGGTGCAGTTCTTC
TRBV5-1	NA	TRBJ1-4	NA	CASSPNPGEKLFF	TGCGCCAGTTCTCCTAACCCGGGAGAAAAACTGTTTTTT
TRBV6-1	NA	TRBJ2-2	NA	CASRSRGNTGELFF	TGTGCCAGCAGATCCCGAGGGAACACCGGGGAGCTGTTTTTT
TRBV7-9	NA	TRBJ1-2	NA	CASSLITSNGYTF	TGTGCCAGCAGCTTAATTACATCGAATGGCTACACCTTC
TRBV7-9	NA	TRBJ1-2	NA	CASSRESYGYTF	TGTGCCAGCAGCCGGGAGTCTTATGGCTACACCTTC
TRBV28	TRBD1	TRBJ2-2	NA	CASSPGWDRAMMNTGELFF	TGTGCCAGCAGCCCCGGGTGGGACAGGGCGATGATGAACACCGGGGAGCTGTTTTTT
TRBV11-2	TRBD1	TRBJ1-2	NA	CASSLDFRDRAAGYTF	TGTGCCAGCAGCTTAGATTTTCGGGACAGGGCGGCTGGCTACACCTTC
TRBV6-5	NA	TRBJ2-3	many	CASSPGQYDTDTQYF	TGTGCCAGCAGCCCAGGACAATACGACACAGATACGCAGTATTTT
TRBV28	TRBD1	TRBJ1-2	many	CASSIDGTANYGYTF	TGTGCCAGCAGTATCGATGGGACAGCCAACTATGGCTACACCTTC
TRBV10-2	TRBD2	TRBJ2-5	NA	CASSWTSGGETQYF	TGCGCCAGCAGTTGGACTAGTGGAGGAGAGACCCAGTACTTC
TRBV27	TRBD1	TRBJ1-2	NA	CASSPDRGGFGYTF	TGTGCCAGCAGCCCCGACAGGGGAGGTTTTGGCTACACCTTC
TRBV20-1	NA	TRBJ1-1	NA	CSARFLKEAFF	TGCAGTGCCCGGTTCCTCAAAGAAGCTTTCTTT
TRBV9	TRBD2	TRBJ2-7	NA	CASSVGGIGGSRTYEQYF	TGTGCCAGCAGCGTAGGCGGTATCGGCGGGAGCCGAACCTACGAGCAGTACTTC
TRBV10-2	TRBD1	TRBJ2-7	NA	CASSDRAGGTYEQYF	TGCGCCAGCAGTGACAGGGCAGGGGGCACCTACGAGCAGTACTTC
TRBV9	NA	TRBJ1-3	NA	CASSVDRDSIGTIYF	TGTGCCAGCAGCGTAGACCGGGACTCTATCGGGACCATATATTTT
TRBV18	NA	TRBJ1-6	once	CASSPPARGYSPLHF	TGTGCCAGCTCACCACCTGCCAGGGGTTATTCACCCCTCCACTTT
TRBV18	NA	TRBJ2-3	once	CASSPTSHTQYF	TGTGCCAGCTCACCCACTAGCCATACGCAGTATTTT
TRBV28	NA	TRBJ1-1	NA	CASSLGRNTEAFF	TGTGCCAGCAGTTTAGGGAGGAACACTGAAGCTTTCTTT
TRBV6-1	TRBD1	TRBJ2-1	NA	CASNEGQGRNEQFF	TGTGCCAGCAATGAGGGACAGGGCCGCAATGAGCAGTTCTTC
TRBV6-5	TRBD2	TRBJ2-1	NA	CASRPGLAAYNEQFF	TGTGCCAGCAGACCGGGACTAGCAGCTTACAATGAGCAGTTCTTC
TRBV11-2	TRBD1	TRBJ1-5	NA	CASSGDRAGNQPQHF	TGTGCCAGCAGCGGGGACAGGGCCGGCAATCAGCCCCAGCATTTT
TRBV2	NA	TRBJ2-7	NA	CASNRQGPYEQYF	TGTGCCAGCAATCGGCAGGGGCCCTACGAGCAGTACTTC
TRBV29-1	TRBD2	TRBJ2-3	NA	CSVTGLAGGTDTQYF	TGCAGCGTTACAGGACTAGCGGGAGGCACAGATACGCAGTATTTT
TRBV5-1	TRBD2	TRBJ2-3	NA	CASSSLAGANTDTQYF	TGCGCCAGCAGCTCGCTAGCGGGGGCCAACACAGATACGCAGTATTTT
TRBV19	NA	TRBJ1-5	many	CATHRQGPYSNQPQHF	TGTGCCACCCATCGGCAGGGTCCTTATAGCAATCAGCCCCAGCATTTT
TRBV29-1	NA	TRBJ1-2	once	CSVHGGVDGYTF	TGCAGCGTTCATGGGGGGGTCGATGGCTACACCTTC
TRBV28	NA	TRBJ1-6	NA	CASSPDDSHYSPLHF	TGTGCCAGCAGTCCGGACGACAGCCACTATTCACCCCTCCACTTT
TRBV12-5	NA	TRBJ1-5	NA	CASGLQHSNQPQHF	TGTGCTAGTGGTTTACAGCATAGCAATCAGCCCCAGCATTTT
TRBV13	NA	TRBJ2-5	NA	CASSLEGGETQYF	TGTGCCAGCAGCCTAGAGGGGGGGGAGACCCAGTACTTC
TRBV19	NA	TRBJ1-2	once	CASSSRQNYGYTF	TGTGCCAGTAGTTCCAGACAGAACTATGGCTACACCTTC
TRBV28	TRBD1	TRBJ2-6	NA	CASSSQGAVGYNVLTF	TGTGCCAGCAGTTCACAGGGGGCCGTAGGTTATAACGTCCTGACTTTC
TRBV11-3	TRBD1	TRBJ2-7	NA	CASSLGTDYEQYF	TGTGCCAGCAGCCTCGGGACAGACTACGAGCAGTACTTC